These T cell receptor beta chains were read from a single sample in a study of cytomegalovirus exposure and HLA in healthy donors. Produced via immunoSEQ multiplex PCR; TCRdb's table is partial and in-frame only. The top ten clones hold approximately 2.4% of a sample with approximately 52,000 clones, 60% to 80% of them seen once. Sequencing was carried out using PBMCs. Receptor source: a female donor in good health and CMV-seronegative. Both conserved end residues are part of each CDR3. A D gene is named only where the DNA matches it firmly. The size entry is marked missing in some rows and otherwise reads once, few, many or a size class.

j_call v_call d_call clone_size cdr3_aa cdr3_nt
TRBJ2-1 TRBV7-2 TRBD2 . CASSQAAGAGYEQFF TGTGCCAGCAGCCAAGCAGCGGGAGCGGGCTATGAGCAGTTCTTC
TRBJ2-1 TRBV13 . . CASSQRRATQFF TGTGCCAGCAGCCAAAGGAGGGCTACTCAGTTCTTC
TRBJ2-2 TRBV19 TRBD1 once CASSYPRDRNTGELFF TGTGCCAGTAGCTACCCCCGGGACAGGAACACCGGGGAGCTGTTTTTT
TRBJ2-1 TRBV5-1 . . CASSLRVNEQFF TGCGCCAGCAGCTTACGAGTGAATGAGCAGTTCTTC
TRBJ2-3 TRBV28 . . CASSPKGVPDTQYF TGTGCCAGCAGCCCTAAAGGGGTCCCCGATACGCAGTATTTT
TRBJ2-2 TRBV7-3 . few CASSFGQGELFF TGTGCCAGCAGCTTTGGGCAGGGAGAGCTGTTTTTT
TRBJ2-7 TRBV6-6 . . CASRRTGTYEQYF TGTGCCAGCCGTCGTACAGGGACCTACGAGCAGTACTTC
TRBJ2-7 TRBV11-2 TRBD1 . CASSLSGTASYEQYF TGTGCCAGCAGCTTATCCGGGACAGCTTCCTACGAGCAGTACTTC
TRBJ2-6 TRBV9 . . CASSVGRVRASSGANVLTF TGTGCCAGCAGCGTAGGGAGGGTACGGGCCAGCTCTGGGGCCAACGTCCTGACTTTC
TRBJ2-3 TRBV5-6 . . CASRFTGFRADTQYF TGTGCCAGCAGATTCACAGGTTTCCGGGCAGATACGCAGTATTTT
TRBJ2-1 TRBV6-5 . . CASKGRGGQYNEQFF TGTGCCAGCAAGGGCCGCGGGGGCCAATACAATGAGCAGTTCTTC
TRBJ1-6 TRBV6-5 . . CASRPRDWVFGSLHF TGTGCCAGCAGACCGCGGGACTGGGTTTTTGGATCCCTCCACTTT
TRBJ2-2 TRBV7-8 TRBD2 . CASSLGFTSGRWTGELFF TGTGCCAGCAGCTTAGGCTTCACTAGCGGGAGGTGGACCGGGGAGCTGTTTTTT
TRBJ1-1 TRBV25-1 TRBD1 . CASSAAGTGYGEAFF TGTGCCAGCAGTGCCGCCGGGACAGGATACGGGGAAGCTTTCTTT
TRBJ2-1 TRBV4-3 TRBD2 . CASSHRLAGGAYNEQFF TGCGCCAGCAGCCACCGACTAGCGGGAGGAGCCTACAATGAGCAGTTCTTC
TRBJ2-7 TRBV7-9 TRBD2 . CASSPSGSVHEQYF TGTGCCAGCAGCCCCAGCGGGAGCGTCCACGAGCAGTACTTC
TRBJ2-3 TRBV7-3 TRBD2 . CASSSIAGGQDTQYF TGTGCCAGCAGCTCCATAGCGGGGGGGCAAGATACGCAGTATTTT
TRBJ2-5 TRBV2 TRBD1 . CASSQNRDREETQYF TGTGCCAGCAGCCAAAACCGGGACAGGGAGGAGACCCAGTACTTC
TRBJ2-5 TRBV7-6 TRBD2 few CASSLLGLAETQYF TGTGCCAGCAGCTTACTGGGACTAGCGGAGACCCAGTACTTC
TRBJ2-2 TRBV10-3 . few CAISVGSGTNTGELFF TGTGCCATCAGTGTGGGGAGCGGTACGAACACCGGGGAGCTGTTTTTT
TRBJ2-3 TRBV7-6 TRBD1 few CASSLQPTGYNTDTQYF TGTGCCAGCAGCCTACAACCGACAGGGTATAATACAGATACGCAGTATTTT
TRBJ2-7 TRBV6-5 . . CASSWGHSYEQYF TGTGCCAGCAGTTGGGGACACTCCTACGAGCAGTACTTC
TRBJ2-3 TRBV5-5 TRBD1 . CASSWDRGTDTQYF TGTGCCAGCAGCTGGGACAGGGGCACAGATACGCAGTATTTT
TRBJ1-1 TRBV28 TRBD1 . CASSQTGNLEAFF TGTGCCAGCAGTCAGACAGGGAACCTTGAAGCTTTCTTT
TRBJ2-7 TRBV4-3 TRBD1 . CASSQSLTGGQQYF TGCGCCAGCAGCCAATCATTGACAGGGGGTCAGCAGTACTTC
TRBJ2-2 TRBV19 TRBD1 . CASMGQIANTGELFF TGTGCCAGTATGGGACAGATAGCGAACACCGGGGAGCTGTTTTTT
TRBJ2-3 TRBV10-3 . . CAISSGEDTQYF TGTGCCATCAGCTCAGGCGAAGATACGCAGTATTTT
TRBJ2-1 TRBV27 TRBD2 . CASSLETSGRGEQFF TGTGCCAGCAGTTTAGAGACTAGCGGGAGGGGTGAGCAGTTCTTC
TRBJ2-1 TRBV5-1 . . CASSLNRGINEQFF TGCGCCAGCAGCTTGAATCGGGGTATCAATGAGCAGTTCTTC
TRBJ2-1 TRBV4-2 TRBD2 once CASSQGAGGPVNEQFF TGTGCCAGCAGCCAAGGGGCGGGAGGGCCAGTCAATGAGCAGTTCTTC
TRBJ1-3 TRBV18 . . CASSPQQGSSGNTIYF TGTGCCAGCTCACCGCAACAGGGAAGCTCTGGAAACACCATATATTTT
TRBJ2-5 TRBV11-2 . . CASSSRAGALETQYF TGTGCCAGCAGCTCGAGGGCGGGGGCCCTTGAGACCCAGTACTTC
TRBJ1-5 TRBV7-6 . . CASSLRGDQPQHF TGTGCCAGCAGCTTACGGGGAGATCAGCCCCAGCATTTT
TRBJ2-5 TRBV19 . . CASSREGQETQYF TGTGCCAGTAGCCGCGAGGGCCAAGAGACCCAGTACTTC
TRBJ2-2 TRBV7-3 . . CASSLRAGELFF TGTGCCAGCAGCTTACGGGCCGGGGAGCTGTTTTTT
TRBJ2-7 TRBV6-1 . . CASILEGTGGYEQYF .
TRBJ2-2 TRBV7-2 . . CASSLARQGAGGTGELFF TGTGCCAGCAGCTTAGCCCGACAGGGGGCGGGAGGGACCGGGGAGCTGTTTTTT
TRBJ2-3 TRBV10-3 TRBD2 . CAISERRGGTDTQYF TGTGCCATCAGTGAGCGGCGGGGGGGCACAGATACGCAGTATTTT
TRBJ2-5 TRBV6-5 . . CASTPPGGGGETQYF TGTGCCAGCACTCCACCTGGGGGGGGCGGGGAGACCCAGTACTTC
TRBJ2-1 TRBV27 TRBD2 . CASSFERGDNEQFF TGTGCCAGCAGTTTTGAGCGGGGGGACAATGAGCAGTTCTTC
TRBJ2-3 TRBV9 . . CASSVESRRPWSTDTQYF TGTGCCAGCAGCGTAGAGTCTAGAAGGCCCTGGAGCACAGATACGCAGTATTTT